These 17 T cell receptor beta chains originate from one sample sequenced in a study of identical twins. Each CDR3 protein gets one entry after TCRdb re-called the 5' RACE reads with MiXCR. The sample has some 320,000 distinct CDR3 sequences; 9% to 15% are singletons. These same data were also listed under a study on yellow fever vaccine responses in identical twins.

The source material was CD8+ T cells sorted from blood. These receptors were obtained from a woman between 18 and 29 years old in good health.

V usage is TRBV27 and J usage is TRBJ2-7; 9 bases are a match to TRBD1. The junction had 6 bases not matched to a gene; V was cut back by 2 bases and J by 7 bases. Per germline, CDR1 MNHEY and CDR2 SMNVEV (reference sequence). The CDR3 runs 14 residues. CDR3 protein: CASSLVGQGREQYF. The CDR3 nucleotides read TGTGCCAGCAGTTTAGTGGGACAGGGTCGGGAGCAGTACTTC.

This clonotype was counted only a few times. V usage is TRBV28 and J usage is TRBJ2-1; D gene uncertain. Per the germline V gene, CDR1 is MDHEN and CDR2 is SYDVKM. This CDR3 is 14 amino acids long. Trimming left V 1 base short and J 8 bases short, with 12 bases between. CDR3: CASSLSGPDDEQFF. The CDR3 region has the DNA TGTGCCAGCAGTTTATCGGGCCCGGACGATGAGCAGTTCTTC.

The V and J genes are TRBV7-8 and TRBJ1-3, with no clear D. The CDR3 totals 15 residues. The V end was cut by 9 bases, the J end by 3 bases, with 18 bases between. CDR1 is SGHVS, CDR2 FQNEAQ, per germline. The CDR3 region has the DNA TGTGCCAGTATACCCCCCCGGGGTGGTGGAAACACCATATATTTT. Encoded protein: CASIPPRGGGNTIYF.

The rearrangement uses TRBV13 and TRBJ2-1, with TRBD2 matching 10 bases. The CDR3 runs to 17 residues. In germline, CDR1 is PRHDT, CDR2 FYEKMQ (reference sequence). V lost 5 bases, J lost 4 bases, and 11 bases stayed unmatched. CDR3 sequence: CASSPRTSGEIYNEQFF. CDR3 coding DNA: TGTGCCAGCAGCCCCCGGACTAGCGGAGAGATTTACAATGAGCAGTTCTTC.

The CDR3 DNA follows: TGTGCCAGCCGCTCTTACCCCCAAGAGACCCAGTACTTC. Its protein product is CASRSYPQETQYF. The genes are TRBV27 and TRBJ2-5; no definite D call. Germline V gene sequence: CDR1 MNHEY, CDR2 SMNVEV (reference sequence). V lost 8 bases to trimming and J lost 1 base, with 11 bases between them. The CDR3 runs to 13 residues.

The chain couples TRBV9 to TRBJ1-1, with unresolved D. The CDR3 extends over 16 amino acids. Trimming stripped 2 bases from V and 4 bases from J, with 18 bases between. CDR1 and CDR2 (germline): SGDLS, YYNGEE. The CDR3 bases are TGTGCCAGCAGCGTTTTTATGGGAGCGAAGCGCACTGAAGCTTTCTTT. Its protein is CASSVFMGAKRTEAFF. The full variable domain, in which reference TRBV9 and TRBJ1-1 provide the parts outside the CDR3, is DSGVTQTPKHLITATGQRVTLRCSPRSGDLSVYWYQQSLDQGLQFLIQYYNGEERAKGNILERFSAQQFPDLHSELNLSSLELGDSALYFCASSVFMGAKRTEAFFGQGTRLTVV.

This clonotype was observed a handful of times. This chain joins TRBV28 and TRBJ1-6, with TRBD1 as a possible D gene (6 bases). CDR1 MDHEN and CDR2 SYDVKM come from the germline V gene. CDR3 length equals 14 residues. Trimming shortened V by 2 bases and J by 7 bases, and 9 bases separated the two germline ends. The CDR3 is CASSLGTHNSPLHF. DNA of the CDR3: TGTGCCAGCAGTTTAGGGACACACAATTCACCCCTCCACTTT.

This clonotype was picked up a small number of times. The genes are TRBV2 and TRBJ2-7, with D possibly being TRBD1 (6 bases). CDR3 size: 13 residues. Per germline, CDR1 SNHLY and CDR2 FYNNEI. V shed 8 bases and J shed 0 bases, with 11 bases lying between them. This CDR3 is CASGQWASYEQYV. As DNA, the CDR3 is TGTGCCAGCGGACAGTGGGCCTCCTACGAGCAGTACGTC.

V usage is TRBV5-6 and J usage is TRBJ2-7; TRBD1 matches at 11 bases. This CDR3 is 14 amino acids long. With V trimmed by 6 bases and J by 3 bases, 5 bases remained unmatched. Germline loops: CDR1 SGHDT, CDR2 YYEEEE. The CDR3 DNA reads TGTGCCAGCACCCTAGGGACAGGGGGCTACGAGCAGTACGTC. Translated, it gives CASTLGTGGYEQYV.

V gene TRBV27 combines with J gene TRBJ2-3, with D perhaps matching TRBD2 (5 bases). Germline values: CDR1 MNHEY, CDR2 SMNVEV (reference sequence). This CDR3 has 15 amino acids. Deletions cut 4 bases from V and 1 base from J, with 12 bases between. DNA for the CDR3: TGTGCCAGCAGTTCGGTGGAGGAAGGCACAGATACGCAGTATTTT. This encodes CASSSVEEGTDTQYF.

This sequence joins TRBV11-2 and TRBJ2-1, with TRBD2 matching 10 bases. With V trimmed by 4 bases and J by 2 bases, 17 bases remained unmatched. The germline V gene encodes CDR1 SGHAT and CDR2 FQNNGV. The CDR3 contains 20 residues. In DNA form, the CDR3 reads TGTGCCAGCAGCTCGACGCTAGCGGGAGACCCTCCCTGGCCCTACAATGAGCAGTTCTTC. Its translation: CASSSTLAGDPPWPYNEQFF.

The chain is built from TRBV2 and TRBJ2-7, with 13 bases identical to TRBD2. The CDR3 sequence is 15 residues long. The J segment lost 7 bases and the V segment lost 3 bases, leaving 6 bases of the junction unmatched. In germline, CDR1 is SNHLY, CDR2 FYNNEI. In DNA, the CDR3 is TGTGCCAGCAGTGAGATGACTAGCGGGAGGTATGAGCAGTACTTC. This sequence encodes CASSEMTSGRYEQYF.

The J gene is TRBJ1-1, the V gene TRBV19, with 7 bases lining up with TRBD1. This CDR3 is built from 17 residues. After removal of 5 bases from V and 1 base from J, the junction contained 13 bases not matched to a gene. Germline-derived CDR1 and CDR2 are LNHDA and SQIVND (reference sequence). The CDR3 here is CASSARDSGGRNTEAFF. CDR3 sequence (DNA): TGTGCCAGTAGTGCCAGGGACAGCGGCGGGAGGAACACTGAAGCTTTCTTT.

Only a few counts were recorded for this clonotype. The J gene is TRBJ1-5, the V gene TRBV11-2; D may be TRBD1 (6 bases). Per germline, CDR1 SGHAT and CDR2 FQNNGV. CDR3 length: 15 amino acids. Trimming removed 5 bases from V and 4 bases from J, with 15 bases in between. The DNA for the CDR3 is TGTGCCAGCAGCCAAAGGGGGGGACCTAATCAGCCCCAGCATTTT. Its translation is CASSQRGGPNQPQHF.

This sequence joins TRBV15 and TRBJ2-1; no definite D call. The CDR3 is 15 residues long. Germline V gene lookup returns CDR1 LNHNV and CDR2 YYDKDF (reference sequence). V was pared by 3 bases and J by 6 bases, with 15 bases between. CDR3 residues: CATSSNLVGANEQFF. CDR3 bases: TGTGCCACCAGCAGTAATCTAGTTGGCGCCAATGAGCAGTTCTTC.

The gene calls are TRBV24-1 and TRBJ2-2, with D unclear. The V gene's germline CDR1 is KGHDR and CDR2 SFDVKD. Trimming stripped 1 base from V and 2 bases from J, with 7 bases between. This CDR3 comprises 15 residues. The CDR3: CATSDLGVNTGELFF. CDR3 bases: TGTGCCACCAGTGATTTAGGAGTTAACACCGGGGAGCTGTTTTTT.

V and J are TRBV27 and TRBJ2-6; D gene ambiguous. V was clipped by 4 bases and J by 0 bases, with 4 bases between them. The CDR3 length is 14 residues. Germline-derived CDR1 and CDR2 are MNHEY and SMNVEV (reference sequence). The CDR3 DNA reads as TGTGCCAGCAGTTACGGCTCTGGGGCCAACGTCCTGACTTTC. Its translation: CASSYGSGANVLTF.